The clone carrying this TCR beta chain appeared a single time. The sample is drawn from a study of blood T cell repertoires in COVID-19. Looking at the study overall: In each case, the material was cDNA or gDNA derived from T cells, B-cell-depleted T cells, or PBMCs.

Sequenced by immunoSEQ multiplex PCR; TCRdb stores in-frame clones only, minus some. The sample lists about 50,000 clones, approximately 89% occurring once. Trimming shortened V by 6 bases and J by 7 bases, and 16 bases separated the two germline ends. CDR1 and CDR2 (germline): KGHSH, LQKENI. This CDR3 is 15 amino acids long. The sequencing sample was made of peripheral blood. The chain has TRBV18 and TRBJ1-6; D perhaps matches TRBD1 (5 bases). This clonotype originated in a man aged 60 to 69 with acute or convalescent COVID-19. CDR3 coding DNA: TGTGCCAGCTCCTCCTCGGGGGTAATGAATTCACCCCTCCACTTT. This codes for CASSSSGVMNSPLHF.